The 2 T cell receptor beta chains below come from one sample, sequenced in a study of T cells after yellow fever vaccination. Via MiXCR, TCRdb re-called the 5' RACE reads, giving one row per CDR3 protein. The data show approximately 250,000 distinct CDR3 sequences, with 3.6% seen just once and 19% held by the top ten. Here the sequenced sample was PBMCs, taken 15 days after the yellow fever booster vaccination. These receptors were taken from a man aged 18 to 35 who received the YFV17D yellow fever vaccine.

This clonotype occurred many times. The chain recombines TRBV24-1 with TRBJ2-3, with TRBD2 matching over 9 bases. With 1 base clipped from V and 3 bases from J, the junction kept 4 bases outside the gene matches. This CDR3 has 16 amino acids. Germline lookup yields CDR1 KGHDR and CDR2 SFDVKD. CDR3 DNA sequence: TGTGCCACCAGTGATTTTTCTAGCGGGGCGACAGATACGCAGTATTTT. Translation: CATSDFSSGATDTQYF.

The chain employs TRBV10-2 and TRBJ2-7; 7 nucleotides align to TRBD2. With 4 bases clipped from V and 0 bases from J, the junction kept 0 bases outside the gene matches. Germline V lookup: CDR1 WSHSY, CDR2 SAAADI. This CDR3 comprises 13 residues. The CDR3 region has the DNA TGCGCCAGCAGTGGGGGGGGCTCCTACGAGCAGTACTTC. Translated, it gives CASSGGGSYEQYF.